The rows below give T cell receptor beta chains drawn from one sample of a study of early T cells in non-severe SARS-CoV-2 infection. Each CDR3 protein is one row after TCRdb ran MiXCR on the 5' RACE reads. The sample lists roughly 50,000 distinct CDR3 sequences, 8% to 8.5% occurring once. Input material: whole blood. The receptor source for this set is an adult who was a healthcare worker with PCR-confirmed SARS-CoV-2 infection or an uninfected control (not recorded which). CDR3s include the opening cysteine and the closing phenylalanine or tryptophan. Some rows mark clone size as missing; the rest say once, few, many or name a class of expanded clone.

v_call | clone_size | cdr3_aa
TRBV12-3/TRBV12-4 | many | CASSRAGERYNEQFF
TRBV9 | many | CASSNSEGNYGYTF
TRBV20-1 | many | CSAPSVPYGYTF
TRBV12-3/TRBV12-4 | many | CASSTLTHSIYGYTF
TRBV9 | - | CASSAESGTSSYNEQFF
TRBV3-1 | few | CASSQDSGSTDTQYF
TRBV19 | - | CASSMILAANTGELSF
TRBV11-2 | - | CASSLLLRGEETQYF
TRBV12-3/TRBV12-4 | - | CASSPGLAQETQYF
TRBV6-5 | many | CASSYSGTGIGELFF
TRBV6-2/TRBV6-3 | few | CASRTTGGDYNEQFF
TRBV28 | many | CASSWDTFYEQYF
TRBV6-5 | many | CASSSLAAGEVETQYF
TRBV6-1 | - | CASSIETQYF
TRBV19 | few | CASSIGGAGYTDTQYF
TRBV5-6 | many | CASSLAGGEQYF
TRBV24-1 | many | CATSDLVLGGKRRGTPEETQYF
TRBV9 | many | CASSTNSAGETQYF
TRBV6-5 | - | CASTNRGTSGYEQYF
TRBV6-5 | many | CASSYTSGGSGANVLTF
TRBV6-5 | few | CASSYSTVGTVGYTF
TRBV27 | - | CASSPNSPGSEQYF
TRBV19 | - | CASSMELSGANVLTF
TRBV29-1 | many | CSVESDRGRGETQYF
TRBV7-2 | many | CASSLPATASNQPQHF
TRBV25-1 | many | CASSAGFEQFF
TRBV6-2/TRBV6-3 | many | CASSYRATGELFF
TRBV3-1 | - | CASSQSGTSSLVGQFF
TRBV4-3 | - | CASSLQPSGSTDTQYF
TRBV11-2 | many | CASSLDQGTGTDTQYF
TRBV5-6 | few | CASSLVRGRALEQYF
TRBV6-5 | few | CASSKQYWDSGNTIYF
TRBV6-1 | few | CASSGWTWYYNEQFF
TRBV7-9 | - | CASSLGSGPEAFF
TRBV5-4 | few | CASSWVPSAEQFF
TRBV7-3 | many | CASSPGMGYEQYF
TRBV11-2 | many | CASSSIQFQETQYF
TRBV19 | few | CASSFWVGYTF
TRBV5-1 | many | CASSLYGANTEAFF
TRBV19 | many | CASSQTQNQPQHF
TRBV7-2 | many | CASSLEFAGFYEQYF
TRBV29-1 | many | CSVESSLLNEQYF
TRBV27 | - | CASSLKGQANYGYTF
TRBV4-2 | many | CASSQDRHQPQHF
TRBV7-9 | - | CASSLDSANTIYF
TRBV11-2 | - | CASSPRGALTDTQYF
TRBV24-1 | many | CATSDFVYNEQFF
TRBV4-1 | - | CASSQVDSGRDSPLHF
TRBV5-1 | few | CASSLRKTPDTQYF
TRBV29-1 | many | CSVEKGIGGEAFF